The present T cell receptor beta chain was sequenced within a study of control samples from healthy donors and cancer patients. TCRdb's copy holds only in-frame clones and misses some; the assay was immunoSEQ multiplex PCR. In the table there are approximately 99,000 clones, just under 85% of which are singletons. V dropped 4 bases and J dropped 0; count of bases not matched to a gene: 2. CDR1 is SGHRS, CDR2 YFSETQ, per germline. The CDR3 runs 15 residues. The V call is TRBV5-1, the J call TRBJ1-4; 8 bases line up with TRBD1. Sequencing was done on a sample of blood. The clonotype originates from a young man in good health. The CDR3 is CASSKGQATNEKLFF. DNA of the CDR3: TGCGCCAGCAGCAAGGGACAGGCAACTAATGAAAAACTGTTTTTT.